This T cell receptor beta chain was captured by sequencing in a study of T cell clonotyping in hematopoietic cell transplantation. Notes on this clone: The junction shows a germline mismatch at one end, possibly a read error.

Time point defined: recipient sample about 28 days before transplant, after cytoreduction. The CDR3 totals 15 residues. Germline V gene lookup returns CDR1 MNHEY and CDR2 SVGAGI. This table comes from immunoSEQ multiplex PCR, and its TCRdb copy is limited to in-frame clones, with some not included. The table has about 5,100 clones, less than 35% seen once. This sample comprised peripheral blood mononuclear cells, obtained before stem cell transplant. The clonotype originates from a man between 45 and 60 years old with myelofibrosis. Some clones in this sample may be carry-over from other donors' samples. The gene calls are TRBV6-5 and TRBJ2-2; the D gene is possibly TRBD1 (6 bases). Here the CDR3 reads CASSSSGVGTGELFF. The CDR3 region has the DNA TGTGCTAGCAGTTCTTCAGGGGTGGGCACCGGGGAGCTGTTTTTT.